This T cell receptor (beta chain) was found in a study of CD8 T cells in Susac syndrome. This CDR3 is built from 16 residues. Germline loops: CDR1 SNHLY, CDR2 FYNNEI. J gave up 2 bases and V 6 bases, and 8 bases lay outside the gene matches. A single count supports this clonotype. Reverse transcription of roughly 0.5 to 1 ug RNA was performed with random hexamers. TCRdb re-derived calls from the immunoSEQ multiplex PCR reads in MiXCR, one entry per CDR3 protein. The table lists a few hundred thousand distinct CDR3 sequences, roughly 92% of them singletons. The sequence came from a human donor with multiple sclerosis. The chain employs TRBV2 and TRBJ2-7; TRBD2 matches at 12 bases. Sequenced input: CD8+ T cells from PBMCs. DNA of the CDR3: TGTGCCAGCAGGGATAGCGGACTAGCGGGGACCTACGAGCAGTACTTC. Encoded protein: CASRDSGLAGTYEQYF.